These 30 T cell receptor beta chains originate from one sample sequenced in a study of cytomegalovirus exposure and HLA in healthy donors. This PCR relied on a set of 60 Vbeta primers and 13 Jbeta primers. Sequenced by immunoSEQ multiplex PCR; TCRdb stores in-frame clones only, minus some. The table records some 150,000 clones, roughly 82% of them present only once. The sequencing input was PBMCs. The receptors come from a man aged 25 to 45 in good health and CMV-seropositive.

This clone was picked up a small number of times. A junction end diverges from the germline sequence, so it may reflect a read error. CDR3 sequence: CSSSPPPDRERFETQYF. DNA for the CDR3: TGTTCCAGCAGCCCTCCCCCCGACAGGGAGAGGTTCGAGACCCAGTACTTC. The V call is TRBV7-9, the J call TRBJ2-5; 7 bases line up with TRBD1. The CDR3 sequence is 17 residues long. In germline, CDR1 is SEHNR, CDR2 FQNEAQ (reference sequence).

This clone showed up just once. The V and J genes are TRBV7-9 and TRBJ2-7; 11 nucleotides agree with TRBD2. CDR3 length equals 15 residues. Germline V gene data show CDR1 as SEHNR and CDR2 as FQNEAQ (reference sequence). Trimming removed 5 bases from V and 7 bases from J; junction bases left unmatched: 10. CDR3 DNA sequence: TGTGCCAGCAGCCCCCGTAGCGGGAGGGCCGATGAGCAGTACTTC. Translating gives CASSPRSGRADEQYF. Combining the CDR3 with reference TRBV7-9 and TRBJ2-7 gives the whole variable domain DTGVSQNPRHKITKRGQNVTFRCDPISEHNRLYWYRQTLGQGPEFLTYFQNEAQLEKSRLLSDRFSAERPKGSFSTLEIQRTEQGDSAMYLCASSPRSGRADEQYFGPGTRLTVT.

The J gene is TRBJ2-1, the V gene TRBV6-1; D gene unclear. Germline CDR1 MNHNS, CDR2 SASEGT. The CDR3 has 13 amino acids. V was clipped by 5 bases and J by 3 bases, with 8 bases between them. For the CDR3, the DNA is TGTGCCAGCAGTAGTGCAGTCTACAATGAGCAGTTCTTC. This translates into CASSSAVYNEQFF.

The CDR3 DNA reads as TGCGCCAGCAGCCAAGATCGGGGGGGATATCAGCCCCAGCATTTT. Its protein product is CASSQDRGGYQPQHF. The gene calls are TRBV4-3 and TRBJ1-5, with D perhaps TRBD1 (5 bases). CDR1 is LGHNA, CDR2 YSLEER, per germline. V was clipped by 0 bases and J by 5 bases, with 11 bases between them. The CDR3 runs to 15 residues.

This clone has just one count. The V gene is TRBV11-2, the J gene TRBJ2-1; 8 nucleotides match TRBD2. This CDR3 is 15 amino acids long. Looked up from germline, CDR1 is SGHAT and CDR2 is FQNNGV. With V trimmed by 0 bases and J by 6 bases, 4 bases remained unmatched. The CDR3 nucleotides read TGTGCCAGCAGCTTAGAACCAGCGGGGGTCAATGAGCAGTTCTTC. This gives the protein CASSLEPAGVNEQFF.

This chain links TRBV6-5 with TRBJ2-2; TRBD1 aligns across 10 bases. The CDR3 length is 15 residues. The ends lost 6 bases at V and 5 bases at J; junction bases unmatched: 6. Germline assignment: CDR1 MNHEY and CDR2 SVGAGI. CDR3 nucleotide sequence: TGTGCCAGCAGGACAGACAGGGGGCTGACCGGGGAGCTGTTTTTT. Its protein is CASRTDRGLTGELFF.

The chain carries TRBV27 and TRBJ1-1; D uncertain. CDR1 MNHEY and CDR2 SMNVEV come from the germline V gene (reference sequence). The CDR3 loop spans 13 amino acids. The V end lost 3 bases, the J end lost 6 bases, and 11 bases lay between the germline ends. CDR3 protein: CASSFEFRAEAFF. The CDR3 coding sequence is TGTGCCAGCAGTTTCGAGTTTCGCGCTGAAGCTTTCTTT.

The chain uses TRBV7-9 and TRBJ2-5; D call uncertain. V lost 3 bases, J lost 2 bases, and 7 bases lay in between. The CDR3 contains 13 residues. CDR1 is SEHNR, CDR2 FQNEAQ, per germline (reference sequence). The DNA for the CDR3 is TGTGCCAGCAGCTTGAGGCGGCAAGAGACCCAGTACTTC. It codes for CASSLRRQETQYF.

This CDR3 is CASGPGHQPQHF. For the CDR3, the DNA is TGTGCCAGCGGGCCAGGCCATCAGCCCCAGCATTTT. This rearrangement joins TRBV28 to TRBJ1-5; no reliable D call. There are 12 residues in the CDR3. The germline V and J ends were trimmed by 8 bases and 5 bases, with 10 bases remaining between them. The V gene's germline CDR1 is MDHEN and CDR2 SYDVKM.

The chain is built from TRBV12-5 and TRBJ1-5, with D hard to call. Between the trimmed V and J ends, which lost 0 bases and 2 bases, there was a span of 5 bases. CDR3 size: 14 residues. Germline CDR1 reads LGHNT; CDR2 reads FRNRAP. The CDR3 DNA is TGTGCTAGTGGTTTGGTAGTAGGCAATCAGCCCCAGCATTTT. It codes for CASGLVVGNQPQHF.

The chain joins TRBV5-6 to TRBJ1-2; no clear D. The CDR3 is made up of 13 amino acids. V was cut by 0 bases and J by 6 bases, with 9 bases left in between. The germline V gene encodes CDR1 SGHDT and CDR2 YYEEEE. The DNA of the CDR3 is TGTGCCAGCAGCTTGGGTCAGGCGCATGGCTACACCTTC. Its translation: CASSLGQAHGYTF.

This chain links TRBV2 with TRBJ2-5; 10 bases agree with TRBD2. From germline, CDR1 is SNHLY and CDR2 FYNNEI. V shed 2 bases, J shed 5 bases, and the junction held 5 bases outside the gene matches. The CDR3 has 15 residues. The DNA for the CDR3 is TGTGCCAGCAGTGAACCGGGACTAGCGATTGAGACCCAGTACTTC. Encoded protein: CASSEPGLAIETQYF.

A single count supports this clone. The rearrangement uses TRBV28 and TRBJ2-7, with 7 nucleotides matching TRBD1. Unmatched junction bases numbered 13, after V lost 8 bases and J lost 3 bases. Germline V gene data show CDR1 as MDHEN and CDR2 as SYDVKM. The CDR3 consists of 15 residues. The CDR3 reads CASFNDGQEGYEQYF. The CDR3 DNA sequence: TGTGCCAGCTTTAATGATGGACAGGAAGGCTACGAGCAGTACTTC.

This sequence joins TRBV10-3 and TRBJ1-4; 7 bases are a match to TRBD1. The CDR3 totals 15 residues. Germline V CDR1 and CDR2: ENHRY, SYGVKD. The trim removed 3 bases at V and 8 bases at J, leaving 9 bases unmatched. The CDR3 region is CAISDRDRLPEKLFF. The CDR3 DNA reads TGTGCCATCAGTGACCGGGACAGACTCCCAGAAAAACTGTTTTTT.

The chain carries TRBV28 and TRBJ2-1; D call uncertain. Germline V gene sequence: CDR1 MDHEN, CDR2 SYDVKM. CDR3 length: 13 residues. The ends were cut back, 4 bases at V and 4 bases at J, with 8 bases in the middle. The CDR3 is CASSSTGYNEQFF. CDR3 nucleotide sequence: TGTGCCAGCAGTTCGACTGGGTACAATGAGCAGTTCTTC.

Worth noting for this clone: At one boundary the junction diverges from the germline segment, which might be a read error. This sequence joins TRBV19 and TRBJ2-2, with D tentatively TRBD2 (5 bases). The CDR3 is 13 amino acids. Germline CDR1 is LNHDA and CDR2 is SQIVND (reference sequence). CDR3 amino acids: CASRVTDTGELFF. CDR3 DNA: TGTGCCAGTAGAGTTACAGACACCGGGGAGTTGTTTTTT.

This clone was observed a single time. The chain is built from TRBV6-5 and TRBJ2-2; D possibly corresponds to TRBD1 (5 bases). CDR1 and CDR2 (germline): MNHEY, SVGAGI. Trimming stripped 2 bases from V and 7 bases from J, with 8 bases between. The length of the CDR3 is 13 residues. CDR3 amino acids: CASSYQGHGELFF. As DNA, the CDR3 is TGTGCCAGCAGTTACCAGGGTCACGGGGAGCTGTTTTTT.

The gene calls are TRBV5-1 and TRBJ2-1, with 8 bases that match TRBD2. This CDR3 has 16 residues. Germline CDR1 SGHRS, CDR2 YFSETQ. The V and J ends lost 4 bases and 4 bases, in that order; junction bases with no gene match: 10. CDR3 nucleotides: TGCGCCAGCAGCACTTTCGCGGGGGGAGGATACAATGAGCAGTTCTTC. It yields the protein CASSTFAGGGYNEQFF.

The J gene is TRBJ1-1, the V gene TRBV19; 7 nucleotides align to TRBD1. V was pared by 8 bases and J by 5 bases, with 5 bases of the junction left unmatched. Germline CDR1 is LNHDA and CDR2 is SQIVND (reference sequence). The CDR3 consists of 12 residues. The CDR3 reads CASQGVRTEAFF. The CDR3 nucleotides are TGTGCCAGTCAGGGGGTGAGGACTGAAGCTTTCTTT.

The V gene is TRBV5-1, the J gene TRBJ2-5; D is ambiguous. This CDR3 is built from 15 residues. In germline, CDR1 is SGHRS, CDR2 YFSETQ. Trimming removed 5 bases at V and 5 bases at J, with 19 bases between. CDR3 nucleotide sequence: TGCGCCAGCAGAAATCCTCAGGTGATCCAGGAGACCCAGTACTTC. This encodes CASRNPQVIQETQYF.

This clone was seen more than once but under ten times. The CDR3 loop reads CASRPFPAAQETQYF. The CDR3 DNA reads as TGTGCCAGTAGACCCTTTCCAGCGGCCCAAGAGACCCAGTACTTC. V usage is TRBV19 and J usage is TRBJ2-5, with a tentative D call TRBD2 (5 bases). V was trimmed by 6 bases and J by 1 base, leaving 15 bases between them. CDR1 is LNHDA and CDR2 is SQIVND in the germline V gene (reference sequence). The CDR3 is 15 amino acids. Full variable domain (remainder filled in from reference TRBV19 and TRBJ2-5): DGGITQSPKYLFRKEGQNVTLSCEQNLNHDAMYWYRQDPGQGLRLIYYSQIVNDFQKGDIAEGYSVSREKKESFPLTVTSAQKNPTAFYLCASRPFPAAQETQYFGPGTRLLVL.

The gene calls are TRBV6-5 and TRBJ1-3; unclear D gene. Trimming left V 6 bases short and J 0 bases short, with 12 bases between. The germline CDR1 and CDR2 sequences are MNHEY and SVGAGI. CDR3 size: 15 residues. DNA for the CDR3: TGTGCCAGCAGATCCCCAGGATTCTCTGGAAACACCATATATTTT. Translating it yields CASRSPGFSGNTIYF.

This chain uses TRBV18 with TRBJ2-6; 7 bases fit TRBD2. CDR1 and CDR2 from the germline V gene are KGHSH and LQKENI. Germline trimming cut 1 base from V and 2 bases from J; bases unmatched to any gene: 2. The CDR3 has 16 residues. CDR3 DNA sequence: TGTGCCAGCTCACCACGGGGGGGACCTGGGGCCAACGTCCTGACTTTC. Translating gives CASSPRGGPGANVLTF. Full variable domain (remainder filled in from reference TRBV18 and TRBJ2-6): NAGVMQNPRHLVRRRGQEARLRCSPMKGHSHVYWYRQLPEEGLKFMVYLQKENIIDESGMPKERFSAEFPKEGPSILRIQQVVRGDSAAYFCASSPRGGPGANVLTFGAGSRLTVL.

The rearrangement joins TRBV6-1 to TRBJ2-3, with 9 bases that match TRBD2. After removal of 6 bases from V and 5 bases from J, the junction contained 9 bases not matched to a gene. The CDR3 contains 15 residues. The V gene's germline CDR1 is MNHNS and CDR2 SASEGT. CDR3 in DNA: TGTGCCAGCAGGATCGGGACTAGCAGGATAGATACGCAGTATTTT. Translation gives CASRIGTSRIDTQYF.

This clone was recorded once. CDR3 sequence reads: CASSLGGDGYTF. In DNA, the CDR3 is TGTGCCAGCAGTTTAGGGGGGGATGGCTACACCTTC. The V call is TRBV28, the J call TRBJ1-2, with D perhaps matching TRBD1 (5 bases). The germline V gene has CDR1 MDHEN and CDR2 SYDVKM. The V and J ends lost 2 bases and 6 bases respectively, with 7 bases between them. The CDR3 has 12 residues.

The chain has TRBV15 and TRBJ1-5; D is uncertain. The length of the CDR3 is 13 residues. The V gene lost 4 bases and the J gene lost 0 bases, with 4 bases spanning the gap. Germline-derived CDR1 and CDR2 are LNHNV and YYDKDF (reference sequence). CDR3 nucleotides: TGTGCCACCAGCATACATAGCAATCAGCCCCAGCATTTT. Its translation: CATSIHSNQPQHF.

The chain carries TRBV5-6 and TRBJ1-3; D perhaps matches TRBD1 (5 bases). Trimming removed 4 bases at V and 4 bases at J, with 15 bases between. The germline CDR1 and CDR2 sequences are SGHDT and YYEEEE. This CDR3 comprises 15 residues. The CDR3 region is CASSLRGGYGNTIYF. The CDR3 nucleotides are TGTGCCAGCAGCCTCCGGGGGGGGTACGGAAACACCATATATTTT.

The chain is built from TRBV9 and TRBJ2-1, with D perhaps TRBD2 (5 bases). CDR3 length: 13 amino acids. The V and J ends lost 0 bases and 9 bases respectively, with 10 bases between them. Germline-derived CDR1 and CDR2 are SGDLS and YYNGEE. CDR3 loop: CASSVGSGIEQFF. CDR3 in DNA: TGTGCCAGCAGCGTAGGTTCGGGGATTGAGCAGTTCTTC.

The CDR3 DNA reads TGTGCCACCAGCAGAGATCCCGGGGGGCATCAGCCCCAGCATTTT. It encodes CATSRDPGGHQPQHF. The chain has TRBV15 and TRBJ1-5; perhaps TRBD1 as D (6 bases). This CDR3 is built from 15 residues. Looked up from germline, CDR1 is LNHNV and CDR2 is YYDKDF (reference sequence). V shed 0 bases and J shed 5 bases, with 11 bases lying between them.

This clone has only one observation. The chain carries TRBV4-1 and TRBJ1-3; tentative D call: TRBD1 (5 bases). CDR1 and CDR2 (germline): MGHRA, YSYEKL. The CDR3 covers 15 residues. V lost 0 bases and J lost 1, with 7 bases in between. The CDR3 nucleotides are TGCGCCAGCAGCCAAGATCGGACATCTGGAAACACCATATATTTT. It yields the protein CASSQDRTSGNTIYF.